One and the same sample provided the 22 T cell receptor beta chains below, sequenced in a study of T-cell reconstitution after alpha-beta-depleted transplantation in children. Unique molecular identifiers tagged the TCRbeta library. TCRdb processed the PCR reads anew with MiXCR; each CDR3 protein has one entry. The repertoire consists of 150,000 to 200,000 distinct CDR3 sequences, with roughly 15% occurring once and the leading ten covering around 14%. The sequencing used PBMCs from the stem cell graft donor, collected from the stem cell graft. Every receptor here comes from a human donor who donated a stem cell graft to a child with acute lymphoblastic leukemia.

This clonotype was seen ten or more times. The rearrangement links TRBV5-1 to TRBJ1-1; D gene uncertain. This CDR3 has 15 residues. Between the trimmed V and J ends, which lost 7 bases and 4 bases, there was a span of 20 bases. Germline V gene data show CDR1 as SGHRS and CDR2 as YFSETQ. CDR3 sequence (DNA): TGCGCCAGCCGAAGCTGGCCGGCTTTGGGCACTGAAGCTTTCTTT. Translated, it gives CASRSWPALGTEAFF.

The V and J genes are TRBV20-1 and TRBJ1-1; no definite D call. CDR1 is DFQATT, CDR2 SNEGSKA, per germline (reference sequence). V dropped 0 bases and J dropped 5 bases, with 13 bases sitting between them. This CDR3 contains 14 residues. The CDR3 sequence: CSARDGGMGTEAFF. In DNA, the CDR3 is TGCAGTGCTAGAGATGGAGGCATGGGGACTGAAGCTTTCTTT.

This clonotype was counted many times. The chain links TRBV5-6 to TRBJ2-1; the D gene could be TRBD1 or TRBD2 (5 bases each). CDR1 is SGHDT, CDR2 YYEEEE, per germline. Trimming pared 3 bases from V and 0 bases from J, leaving 16 bases between. This CDR3 is built from 17 residues. CDR3: CASSWGPAISSYNEQFF. CDR3 DNA: TGTGCCAGCAGCTGGGGACCAGCCATTAGCTCCTACAATGAGCAGTTCTTC.

At least ten counts were recorded for this clonotype. V and J are TRBV20-1 and TRBJ2-6; 7 bases map to TRBD2. V lost 6 bases and J lost 2; bases outside the gene matches: 4. The CDR3 length is 14 residues. Germline assignment: CDR1 DFQATT and CDR2 SNEGSKA (reference sequence). DNA of the CDR3: TGCAGTGCATTCGGGGGGACTGGGGCCAACGTCCTGACTTTC. Encoded protein: CSAFGGTGANVLTF.

This clonotype turned up a few times. The V and J genes are TRBV5-1 and TRBJ2-7, with TRBD1 as a possible D gene (7 bases). The CDR3 consists of 14 residues. The germline V gene encodes CDR1 SGHRS and CDR2 YFSETQ. V gave up 7 bases and J gave up 7 bases, with 21 bases separating them. As DNA, the CDR3 is TGCGCCAGCGTCATTGGAGGGGGCGCGGGGGAGCAGTACTTC. It translates to CASVIGGGAGEQYF.

This clonotype was observed at least ten times. The V gene is TRBV5-1, the J gene TRBJ2-7; 9 bases are a match to TRBD2. The CDR3 spans 14 residues. CDR1 and CDR2 from the germline V gene are SGHRS and YFSETQ. Losses at the gene ends were 4 bases for V and 2 bases for J; bases not matched to a gene: 4. The CDR3 coding sequence is TGCGCCAGCAGCGGGTCTAGCGGGGCCTACGAGCAGTACTTC. Translation gives CASSGSSGAYEQYF.

V is TRBV2 and J is TRBJ1-2; D is unresolved. The germline CDR1 and CDR2 sequences are SNHLY and FYNNEI. The CDR3 is made up of 13 amino acids. The V and J ends lost 1 base and 0 bases respectively, with 3 bases between them. The CDR3 is CASSEDTNYGYTF. The CDR3 DNA is TGTGCCAGCAGTGAAGACACTAACTATGGCTACACCTTC.

This clonotype was observed many times. The chain has TRBV12-3 or TRBV12-4 and TRBJ2-7, with TRBD1 as a possible D gene (6 bases). V gave up 5 bases and J gave up 5 bases, with 16 bases separating them. This CDR3 contains 14 residues. The CDR3 DNA follows: TGTGCCAGCAGTGTGGACAGCGAGTGGGACGAGCAGTACTTC. It specifies CASSVDSEWDEQYF.

At least ten counts were recorded for this clonotype. The chain links TRBV4-1 to TRBJ1-5; 7 nucleotides align to TRBD1. This CDR3 region has 15 residues. The J segment lost 4 bases and the V segment lost 1 base, leaving 4 bases of the junction unmatched. Per germline, CDR1 MGHRA and CDR2 YSYEKL. This CDR3 is CASSQVDRENQPQHF. Here the CDR3 DNA reads TGCGCCAGCAGCCAAGTTGACAGGGAAAATCAGCCCCAGCATTTT.

This clonotype came up a few times. This chain connects TRBV7-9 to TRBJ2-1; the match to TRBD1 covers 10 bases. Trimming cost V 3 bases and J 0 bases; bases outside gene matches: 14. The CDR3 has 20 amino acids. CDR1 is SEHNR, CDR2 FQNEAQ, per germline (reference sequence). The CDR3 loop reads CASSFVSWGDRGYSYNEQFF. DNA of the CDR3: TGTGCCAGCAGCTTTGTTAGTTGGGGGGACAGGGGATACTCCTACAATGAGCAGTTCTTC.

This clonotype was detected ten times or more. This chain connects TRBV28 to TRBJ1-2; D uncertain. The length of the CDR3 is 13 residues. Germline V gene data show CDR1 as MDHEN and CDR2 as SYDVKM. The V and J ends lost 5 bases and 8 bases respectively, with 15 bases between them. This CDR3 reads CASSEAAGEGYTF. CDR3 DNA: TGTGCCAGCAGTGAAGCGGCCGGGGAGGGCTACACCTTC.

This clonotype was found many times. The V and J genes are TRBV3-1 and TRBJ2-7; TRBD2 aligns across 7 bases. The CDR3 has 15 amino acids. Germline CDR1 reads LGHDT; CDR2 reads YNNKEL (reference sequence). V was clipped by 0 bases and J by 3 bases; unmatched bases: 5. The CDR3 loop is CASSQDAGAVYEQYF. For the CDR3, the DNA is TGTGCCAGCAGCCAAGATGCGGGAGCGGTCTACGAGCAGTACTTC.

This rearrangement joins TRBV20-1 to TRBJ2-4; 7 positions match TRBD2. Germline V lookup: CDR1 DFQATT, CDR2 SNEGSKA (reference sequence). V was pared by 5 bases and J by 8 bases, with 9 bases of the junction left unmatched. This CDR3 has 13 residues. The CDR3 protein is CSAVGGSWDIQYF. The CDR3 bases are TGCAGTGCTGTTGGCGGGAGTTGGGACATTCAGTACTTC.

On this clonotype: Germline is not matched at one junction end, which may reflect a read error. The V gene is TRBV5-1, the J gene TRBJ2-2; D is possibly TRBD2 (5 bases). This CDR3 has 13 amino acids. CDR1 and CDR2 (germline): SGHRS, YFSETQ. CDR3 region: CASRHGNTGELFF. The CDR3 nucleotides are TGCGCCAGCAGGCACGGGAACACCGGGGAGCTGTTTTTC.

This clonotype was seen many times. V and J are TRBV28 and TRBJ2-1, with D uncertain. This CDR3 region has 14 residues. Germline V lookup: CDR1 MDHEN, CDR2 SYDVKM. Trimming removed 7 bases from V and 0 bases from J, with 10 bases in between. The CDR3 region is CASKNYSSYNEQFF. The CDR3 bases are TGTGCCAGCAAGAACTACAGCTCCTACAATGAGCAGTTCTTC. The whole variable domain, filled in from reference TRBV28 and TRBJ2-1, reads DVKVTQSSRYLVKRTGEKVFLECVQDMDHENMFWYRQDPGLGLRLIYFSYDVKMKEKGDIPEGYSVSREKKERFSLILESASTNQTSMYLCASKNYSSYNEQFFGPGTRLTVL.

The chain links TRBV11-2 to TRBJ2-7, with TRBD2 matching 10 bases. The CDR3 runs to 20 residues. Per the germline V gene, CDR1 is SGHAT and CDR2 is FQNNGV. V shed 2 bases and J 3 bases; nucleotides not matched to a gene: 19. The chain's CDR3 is CASSLRSGRASPLLLYEQYF. The CDR3, as DNA: TGTGCCAGCAGCTTAAGGAGCGGGAGGGCCTCCCCTCTTCTACTCTACGAGCAGTACTTC.

This clonotype was seen ten or more times. The J gene is TRBJ2-5, the V gene TRBV5-1; tentative D call: TRBD2 (6 bases). CDR1 is SGHRS and CDR2 is YFSETQ in the germline V gene. The CDR3 is 14 amino acids. V dropped 0 bases and J dropped 4 bases, with 10 bases sitting between them. The CDR3 protein is CASSLEYGRETQYF. The CDR3 DNA reads TGCGCCAGCAGCTTGGAATACGGGAGAGAGACCCAGTACTTC.

In this sample, this clonotype turned up many times. V gene TRBV20-1 combines with J gene TRBJ2-3; possibly TRBD1 or TRBD2 for D (5 bases each). The germline gives CDR1 DFQATT, CDR2 SNEGSKA (reference sequence). Trimming left V 4 bases short and J 5 bases short, with 10 bases between. The length of the CDR3 is 12 residues. CDR3 sequence (DNA): TGCAGTGCTATGGGGGAGAGAGATACGCAGTATTTT. This translates into CSAMGERDTQYF.

In this sample, this clonotype turned up a few times. The chain employs TRBV12-3 or TRBV12-4 and TRBJ1-5; TRBD1 matches at 8 bases. The CDR3 contains 15 residues. Losses at the gene ends were 6 bases for V and 2 bases for J; bases not matched to a gene: 6. CDR3 region: CASRPQGAGNQPQHF. Written as DNA, the CDR3 is TGTGCCAGCAGGCCCCAGGGGGCTGGCAATCAGCCCCAGCATTTT.

This clonotype was picked up many times. The rearrangement joins TRBV18 to TRBJ2-1, with 10 bases aligning to TRBD2. V dropped 2 bases and J dropped 5; count of bases not matched to a gene: 3. CDR1 KGHSH and CDR2 LQKENI come from the germline V gene. This CDR3 spans 15 amino acids. The DNA of the CDR3 is TGTGCCAGCTCACCATCTAGCGGGAGAGACAATGAGCAGTTCTTC. It encodes CASSPSSGRDNEQFF.

This clonotype showed up just a few times. The chain carries TRBV30 and TRBJ1-2; possibly TRBD1 for D (6 bases). The germline V and J ends were trimmed by 2 bases and 4 bases, with 11 bases remaining between them. In germline, CDR1 is GTSNPN, CDR2 SVGIG (reference sequence). The CDR3 consists of 13 residues. The CDR3 loop is CAWSRGILYGYTF. The CDR3, as DNA: TGTGCCTGGAGTAGGGGGATTCTCTATGGCTACACCTTC. The full variable domain, its missing parts supplied by reference TRBV30 and TRBJ1-2, is SQTIHQWPATLVQPVGSPLSLECTVEGTSNPNLYWYRQAAGRGLQLLFYSVGIGQISSEVPQNLSASRPQDRQFILSSKKLLLSDSGFYLCAWSRGILYGYTFGSGTRLTVV.

This clonotype was found a few times. This chain links TRBV11-1 with TRBJ2-1; perhaps D is TRBD1 or TRBD2 (6 bases each). The CDR3 is 18 amino acids. Trimming pared 5 bases from V and 3 bases from J, leaving 23 bases between. Germline CDR1 and CDR2: SGHAT and FQDESV (reference sequence). The CDR3 nucleotides are TGTGCCAGCAGCCCCTCTTGGGCCGAGGGGGGATTCTACAATGAGCAGTTCTTC. Its protein is CASSPSWAEGGFYNEQFF.